This is a list of T cell receptor beta chains from one sample in a study of shared clonotypes between healthy human individuals. Assay used: immunoSEQ multiplex PCR; TCRdb lists only in-frame clones, some missing. Of 70,000 to 95,000 clones in the sample, under 65% were seen once. The source material was memory CD8+ T cells sorted from blood. Every receptor here comes from a man between 25 and 39 years old in good health. CDR3s include the opening cysteine and the closing phenylalanine or tryptophan. D genes are given only for firm matches. Clone size is given for some rows only: seen once, a few or many times, or a class if the clone is expanded.

D	size	V	J	CDR3	DNA
.	.	TRBV13	TRBJ1-5	CASSLGRGKNQPQHF	TGTGCCAGCAGCTTAGGCCGAGGAAAGAATCAGCCCCAGCATTTT
.	few	TRBV5-4	TRBJ2-7	CASSLATIGSGEQYF	TGTGCCAGCAGCTTGGCCACGATAGGGAGCGGCGAGCAGTACTTC
.	.	TRBV27	TRBJ2-1	CASFQGVGSYNEQFF	TGTGCCAGCTTCCAAGGGGTGGGGTCCTACAATGAGCAGTTCTTC
TRBD2	.	TRBV29-1	TRBJ2-3	CSVGTSGSDTDTQYF	TGCAGCGTTGGGACTAGCGGGAGCGACACAGATACGCAGTATTTT
TRBD1	.	TRBV2	TRBJ2-3	CASSDRGSTDTQYF	TGTGCCAGCAGTGACAGGGGGAGCACAGATACGCAGTATTTT
.	many	TRBV29-1	TRBJ2-7	CSVGGDTYEQYF	TGCAGCGTTGGGGGCGATACCTACGAGCAGTACTTC
.	many	TRBV9	TRBJ2-1	CASSVDHRTYNEQFF	TGTGCCAGCAGCGTAGACCATCGAACGTACAATGAGCAGTTCTTC
TRBD2	.	TRBV7-9	TRBJ2-6	CASSHVVAGHSGANVLTF	TGTGCCAGCAGCCATGTGGTAGCGGGCCACTCTGGGGCCAACGTCCTGACTTTC
.	.	TRBV11-2	TRBJ2-7	CASSNGDEQYF	TGTGCCAGCAGCAACGGGGACGAGCAGTACTTC
TRBD2	.	TRBV27	TRBJ2-1	CASSGLAGGPGSYNEQFF	TGTGCCAGCAGCGGACTAGCGGGAGGGCCGGGGTCCTACAATGAGCAGTTCTTC
TRBD1	.	TRBV9	TRBJ1-3	CASSAGTAGNTIYF	TGTGCCAGCAGCGCTGGGACAGCTGGAAACACCATATATTTT
.	many	TRBV15	TRBJ2-1	CATSLNRGAVDEQFF	TGTGCCACCTCCCTGAATAGGGGCGCGGTGGATGAGCAGTTCTTC
.	.	TRBV27	TRBJ1-1	CASSFEANTEAFF	TGTGCCAGCAGTTTTGAGGCGAACACTGAAGCTTTCTTT
TRBD2	.	TRBV7-4	TRBJ2-3	CASSGLAGGHTDTQYF	TGTGCCAGCAGTGGACTAGCGGGAGGTCACACAGATACGCAGTATTTT
.	few	TRBV28	TRBJ2-7	CASSSYYEQYF	TGTGCCAGCAGTAGTTACTACGAGCAGTACTTC
.	.	TRBV25-1	TRBJ2-5	CASQGPETQYF	TGTGCCAGCCAAGGCCCAGAGACCCAGTACTTC
.	.	TRBV2	TRBJ2-7	CASSELRTYEQYF	TGTGCCAGCAGTGAACTGAGAACCTACGAGCAGTACTTC
.	.	TRBV29-1	TRBJ2-1	CSVAGLSSYNEQFF	TGCAGCGTTGCGGGGTTAAGCTCCTACAATGAGCAGTTCTTC
.	.	TRBV6-6	TRBJ2-7	CASSYSMGKEQYF	TGTGCCAGCAGTTACTCGATGGGGAAAGAGCAGTACTTC
TRBD1	.	TRBV29-1	TRBJ1-2	CSVEGLGDRVFLGDGYTF	TGCAGCGTTGAAGGGCTCGGGGACAGGGTTTTTTTGGGTGATGGCTACACCTTC
.	few	TRBV7-9	TRBJ1-5	CASSTQDQPQHF	TGTGCCAGCAGCACGCAGGACCAGCCCCAGCATTTT
TRBD1	few	TRBV27	TRBJ2-3	CASIGRTGPRDTQYF	TGTGCCAGCATTGGAAGGACAGGGCCGAGGGATACGCAGTATTTT
.	.	TRBV11-3	TRBJ2-5	CASSSAETQYF	TGTGCCAGCAGCTCGGCGGAGACCCAGTACTTC
.	once	TRBV18	TRBJ1-4	CASSSTLPTFTNEKLFF	TGTGCCAGCTCTTCTACACTCCCGACATTCACCAATGAAAAACTGTTTTTT
TRBD2	.	TRBV15	TRBJ2-1	CATSPQAGGGYNEQFF	TGTGCCACCAGCCCCCAGGCGGGGGGCGGATACAATGAGCAGTTCTTC
TRBD1	few	TRBV6-1	TRBJ2-7	CASSGTGVSEQYF	TGTGCCAGTAGTGGCACAGGGGTCTCCGAGCAGTACTTC
.	once	TRBV7-8	TRBJ1-3	CASSPGTAGNTIYF	TGTGCCAGCAGCCCGGGGACGGCTGGAAACACCATATATTTT
.	.	TRBV29-1	TRBJ2-5	CSVEAWDNQETQYF	TGCAGCGTTGAAGCATGGGACAATCAAGAGACCCAGTACTTC
TRBD2	.	TRBV5-1	TRBJ2-7	CASSLLAASYEQYF	TGCGCCAGCAGCCTACTAGCGGCATCCTACGAGCAGTACTTC
.	.	TRBV5-5	TRBJ1-1	CASSVELSNTEAFF	TGTGCCAGCAGCGTTGAACTGAGTAACACTGAAGCTTTCTTT
TRBD2	few	TRBV11-2	TRBJ2-6	CASSPGLEGISGANVLTF	TGTGCCAGCAGCCCCGGACTAGAAGGAATCTCTGGGGCCAACGTCCTGACTTTC
.	.	TRBV27	TRBJ2-2	CASRPWWGTGELFF	TGTGCCAGCCGCCCTTGGTGGGGCACCGGGGAGCTGTTTTTT
TRBD2	.	TRBV11-1	TRBJ2-2	CASSQGTSGRTGELFF	TGTGCCAGCAGCCAAGGGACTAGCGGGAGGACCGGGGAGCTGTTTTTT